Each of the 17 T cell receptor beta chains below was sequenced from the same sample in a study of HIV-infected children after antiretroviral therapy interruption. The treatment denotes: PENTA 11 planned treatment interruption arm or continuous ART arm. RNA-based 3' RACE libraries used unique molecular identifiers. TCRdb reprocessed the 3' RACE reads via MiXCR and lists one record per CDR3 protein. The table records around 15,000 distinct CDR3 sequences, around 3.2% of them present only once. The starting material was CD45RA+ CD4+ T cells from PBMCs, obtained from a donor given antiretroviral therapy, either interrupted or continuous. Subset defined: naive CD4+ CD45RA+ CD45RO- T cells. These receptors were taken from a child aged 2 to 17 with HIV.

Ten or more counts support this clonotype. This chain connects TRBV27 to TRBJ1-2; no clear D gene. The CDR3 has 15 residues. Germline CDR1 reads MNHEY; CDR2 reads SMNVEV (reference sequence). V lost 0 bases and J lost 2, with 10 bases in between. Written as DNA, the CDR3 is TGTGCCAGCAGTTTATCGGGTTCCTGGAACTATGGCTACACCTTC. Translated, it gives CASSLSGSWNYGYTF.

This clonotype was detected many times. The chain couples TRBV28 to TRBJ1-2; perhaps TRBD1 as D (5 bases). The germline V gene encodes CDR1 MDHEN and CDR2 SYDVKM. CDR3 size: 14 residues. Trimming removed 4 bases from V and 10 bases from J, with 19 bases in between. CDR3 nucleotide sequence: TGTGCCAGCAGTTCCTCAGGGCCTGAGGGCGACTACACCTTC. Translated, it gives CASSSSGPEGDYTF.

This clonotype has just a few counts. The CDR3 reads CASSYSGGNTEAFF. Here the CDR3 DNA reads TGTGCCAGCAGTTACTCTGGGGGGAACACTGAAGCTTTCTTT. The chain carries TRBV6-6 and TRBJ1-1, with D possibly matching TRBD1 (5 bases). The CDR3 extends over 14 amino acids. Per the germline V gene, CDR1 is MNHNY and CDR2 is SVGAGI (reference sequence). Trimming cost V 0 bases and J 1 base, with 6 bases left between them.

The table lists this clonotype with many counts. The V and J genes are TRBV11-3 and TRBJ2-7, with 7 bases that match TRBD1. The CDR3 runs 17 residues. J was trimmed by 4 bases and V by 2 bases; bases with no gene match: 14. Germline values: CDR1 SGHNT, CDR2 YENEEA. CDR3 protein: CASSLRRRDSLHYEQYF. The CDR3 nucleotides are TGTGCCAGCAGCTTAAGACGCCGGGACAGCCTTCATTACGAGCAGTACTTC.

The sample holds many counts of this clonotype. The chain is built from TRBV29-1 and TRBJ2-7, with 7 bases that match TRBD1. Germline lookup yields CDR1 SQVTM and CDR2 ANQGSEA. This CDR3 contains 13 residues. J gave up 3 bases and V 6 bases, and 8 bases lay outside the gene matches. As DNA, the CDR3 is TGCAGCGTAGCGACAGGGTTCATCTACGAGCAGTACTTC. Residues: CSVATGFIYEQYF.

For the CDR3, the DNA is TGTGCCAGTAGCCGTAGGTCCCAAGCAGGCACTGAAGCTTTCTTT. Translated, it gives CASSRRSQAGTEAFF. This chain uses TRBV19 with TRBJ1-1; the D is unclear. This CDR3 contains 15 residues. Trimming pared 6 bases from V and 4 bases from J, leaving 18 bases between. CDR1 is LNHDA, CDR2 SQIVND, per germline (reference sequence).

The table lists this clonotype with many counts. The chain is built from TRBV5-1 and TRBJ2-6; 7 nucleotides align to TRBD2. This CDR3 comprises 18 residues. Losses at the gene ends were 1 base for V and 0 bases for J; bases not matched to a gene: 7. Germline values: CDR1 SGHRS, CDR2 YFSETQ. The CDR3 sequence is CASSLLRGVASGANVLTF. For the CDR3, the DNA is TGCGCCAGCAGCTTGCTTCGGGGGGTAGCCTCTGGGGCCAACGTCCTGACTTTC.

This clonotype is judged medium-sized. J is TRBJ1-2 and V is TRBV28; D gene uncertain. V was shortened by 6 bases and J by 4 bases, with 15 bases between the two germline ends. The CDR3 is 14 residues long. Germline-derived CDR1 and CDR2 are MDHEN and SYDVKM. The chain's CDR3 is CASRRNGRSYGYTF. The CDR3 coding sequence is TGTGCCAGCAGGCGCAATGGCCGGAGCTATGGCTACACCTTC.

This clonotype was found many times. The DNA of the CDR3 is TGTGCCAGCAGTGAAGGAAGGGAGAGCACAGATACGCAGTATTTT. Protein product: CASSEGRESTDTQYF. The chain employs TRBV2 and TRBJ2-3, with TRBD2 as a possible D gene (5 bases). The CDR3 contains 15 residues. The V gene's germline CDR1 is SNHLY and CDR2 FYNNEI. V was cut by 1 base and J by 0 bases, with 8 bases left in between.

This clonotype has ten or more counts. This chain joins TRBV2 and TRBJ1-5, with D possibly TRBD1 on 6 matching bases. The CDR3 is 17 residues long. Deletions cut 7 bases from V and 6 bases from J, with 25 bases between. The germline V gene encodes CDR1 SNHLY and CDR2 FYNNEI. The CDR3 spells CASTSPSQGPASQPQHF. The CDR3 DNA sequence: TGTGCCAGCACCAGTCCCTCCCAGGGGCCCGCAAGTCAGCCCCAGCATTTT.

This clonotype is labeled large (0.1 to 1%). This chain connects TRBV5-1 to TRBJ2-7; 15 bases agree with TRBD2. The V and J ends lost 6 bases and 7 bases, in that order; junction bases with no gene match: 5. This CDR3 is built from 14 residues. Germline V gives CDR1 SGHRS, CDR2 YFSETQ. The CDR3 DNA sequence: TGCGCCAGCACCGGACTAGCGGGGGGGCAGGAGCAGTACTTC. Translating it yields CASTGLAGGQEQYF.

The sample holds many counts of this clonotype. This chain joins TRBV2 and TRBJ2-1; D gene uncertain. Trimming cost V 8 bases and J 5 bases, with 7 bases left between them. Per germline, CDR1 SNHLY and CDR2 FYNNEI. The CDR3 sequence is 11 residues long. The chain's CDR3 is CASGPDNEQFF. CDR3 sequence (DNA): TGTGCCAGCGGTCCAGACAATGAGCAGTTCTTC.

This clonotype showed up many times. The V and J genes are TRBV20-1 and TRBJ1-5; D may be TRBD1 (6 bases). Trimming took off 1 base at V and 5 bases at J, with 15 bases between the two ends. The CDR3 runs to 15 residues. Germline V gives CDR1 DFQATT, CDR2 SNEGSKA (reference sequence). The CDR3 coding sequence is TGCAGTGCTAGAGTTTCACAGGGAACGTATCAGCCCCAGCATTTT. Its protein product is CSARVSQGTYQPQHF.

This clonotype has a count of ten or more. The rearrangement uses TRBV19 and TRBJ2-1; TRBD1 aligns across 7 bases. This CDR3 region has 14 residues. With 6 bases clipped from V and 2 bases from J, the junction kept 4 bases outside the gene matches. Germline V CDR1 and CDR2: LNHDA, SQIVND (reference sequence). CDR3 in amino acids: CASSWDRTYNEQFF. The CDR3 DNA follows: TGTGCCAGTAGCTGGGACAGAACCTACAATGAGCAGTTCTTC. The entire variable domain, with the rest obtained from reference TRBV19 and TRBJ2-1, is as follows: DGGITQSPKYLFRKEGQNVTLSCEQNLNHDAMYWYRQDPGQGLRLIYYSQIVNDFQKGDIAEGYSVSREKKESFPLTVTSAQKNPTAFYLCASSWDRTYNEQFFGPGTRLTVL.

V gene TRBV12-3 or TRBV12-4 combines with J gene TRBJ2-1; 10 bases map to TRBD2. The V gene end was trimmed by 6 bases and the J gene end by 7 bases; junction bases not matched to a gene: 6. The CDR3 consists of 14 residues. The CDR3 region has the DNA TGTGCCAGCAGGAGCGGGGGGGCCGAAAATGAGCAGTTCTTC. This gives the protein CASRSGGAENEQFF.

In its sample, this clonotype was seen many times. The rearrangement links TRBV10-3 to TRBJ1-1; no reliable D call. The CDR3 extends over 14 amino acids. Germline V CDR1 and CDR2: ENHRY, SYGVKD. The germline V and J ends were trimmed by 5 bases and 3 bases, with 13 bases remaining between them. CDR3: CAISLGPGDTEAFF. In DNA form, the CDR3 reads TGTGCCATCAGTCTCGGACCCGGGGACACTGAAGCTTTCTTT.

This clonotype was detected many times. The chain carries TRBV11-2 and TRBJ2-1, with TRBD2 as a possible D gene (6 bases). Trimming stripped 3 bases from V and 8 bases from J, with 17 bases between. The CDR3 loop spans 15 amino acids. Germline CDR1 reads SGHAT; CDR2 reads FQNNGV. The CDR3 here is CASSFLTGEGDEQFF. CDR3 sequence (DNA): TGTGCCAGCAGCTTTTTAACGGGGGAAGGGGATGAGCAGTTCTTC.